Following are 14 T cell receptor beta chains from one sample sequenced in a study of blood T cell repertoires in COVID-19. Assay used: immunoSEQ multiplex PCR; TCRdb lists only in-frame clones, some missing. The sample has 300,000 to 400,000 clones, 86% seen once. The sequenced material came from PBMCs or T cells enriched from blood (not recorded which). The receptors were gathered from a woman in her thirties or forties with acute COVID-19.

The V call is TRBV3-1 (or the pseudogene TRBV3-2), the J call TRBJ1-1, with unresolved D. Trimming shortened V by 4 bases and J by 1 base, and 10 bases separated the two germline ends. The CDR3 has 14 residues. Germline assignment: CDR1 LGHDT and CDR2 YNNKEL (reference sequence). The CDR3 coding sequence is TGTGCCAGCAGCCGGGCCCTTAAGAACACTGAAGCTTTCTTT. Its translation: CASSRALKNTEAFF.

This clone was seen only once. This CDR3 is CASRGSGGQGNTIYF. The CDR3 bases are TGTGCCAGCAGGGGCTCGGGGGGGCAAGGAAACACCATATATTTT. This chain links TRBV7-9 with TRBJ1-3; maybe TRBD1 (6 bases). This CDR3 comprises 15 residues. The V and J ends lost 6 bases and 4 bases respectively, with 16 bases between them. CDR1 and CDR2 from the germline V gene are SEHNR and FQNEAQ (reference sequence).

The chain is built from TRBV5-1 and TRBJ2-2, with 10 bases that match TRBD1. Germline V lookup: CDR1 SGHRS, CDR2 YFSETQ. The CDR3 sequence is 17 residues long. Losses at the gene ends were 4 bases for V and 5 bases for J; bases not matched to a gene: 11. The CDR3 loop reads CASSPYRQGATTGELFF. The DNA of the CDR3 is TGCGCCAGCAGCCCCTACCGACAGGGGGCAACTACCGGGGAGCTGTTTTTT.

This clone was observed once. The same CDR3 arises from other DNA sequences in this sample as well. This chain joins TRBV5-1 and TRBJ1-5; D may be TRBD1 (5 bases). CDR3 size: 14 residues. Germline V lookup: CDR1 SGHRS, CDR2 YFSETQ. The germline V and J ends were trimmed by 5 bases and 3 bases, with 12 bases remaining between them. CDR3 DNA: TGCGCCAGCAGTTTAGACAGTCTCAATCAGCCCCAGCATTTT. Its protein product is CASSLDSLNQPQHF.

CDR3 residues: CASSLEVTSNRGTQYF. The CDR3 DNA reads TGTGCCAGCAGCTTAGAGGTGACTTCAAACCGAGGGACCCAGTACTTC. The rearrangement joins TRBV11-2 to TRBJ2-5, with unresolved D. CDR1 and CDR2 from the germline V gene are SGHAT and FQNNGV. The V gene lost 0 bases and the J gene lost 7 bases, with 18 bases spanning the gap. The CDR3 runs to 16 residues.

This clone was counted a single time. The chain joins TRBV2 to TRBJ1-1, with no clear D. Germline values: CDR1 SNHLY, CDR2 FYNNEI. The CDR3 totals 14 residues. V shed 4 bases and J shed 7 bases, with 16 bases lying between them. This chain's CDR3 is CASSGDFLWVEAFF. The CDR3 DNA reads TGTGCCAGCAGTGGAGACTTCCTGTGGGTTGAAGCTTTCTTT. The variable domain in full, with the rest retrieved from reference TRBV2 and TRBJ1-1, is EPEVTQTPSHQVTQMGQEVILRCVPISNHLYFYWYRQILGQKVEFLVSFYNNEISEKSEIFDDQFSVERPDGSNFTLKIRSTKLEDSAMYFCASSGDFLWVEAFFGQGTRLTVV.

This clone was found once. This chain's CDR3 is CASRPGLAARETQYF. DNA for the CDR3: TGTGCCAGCAGACCCGGACTAGCGGCCCGAGAGACCCAGTACTTC. This chain joins TRBV6-5 and TRBJ2-5, with TRBD2 matching 10 bases. J was trimmed by 4 bases and V by 6 bases; bases with no gene match: 8. CDR1 is MNHEY and CDR2 is SVGAGI in the germline V gene. The CDR3 extends over 15 amino acids.

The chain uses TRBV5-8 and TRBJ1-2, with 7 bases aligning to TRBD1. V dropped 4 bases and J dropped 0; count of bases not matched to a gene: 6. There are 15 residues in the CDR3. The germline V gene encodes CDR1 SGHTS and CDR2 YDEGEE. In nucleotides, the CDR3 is TGTGCCAGCAGCCTGGGACAGAAAGCTAACTATGGCTACACCTTC. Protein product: CASSLGQKANYGYTF. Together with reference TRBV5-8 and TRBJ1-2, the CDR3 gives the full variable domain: EAGVTQSPTHLIKTRGQQATLRCSPISGHTSVYWYQQALGLGLQFLLWYDEGEERNRGNFPPRFSGRQFPNYSSELNVNALELEDSALYLCASSLGQKANYGYTFGSGTRLTVV.

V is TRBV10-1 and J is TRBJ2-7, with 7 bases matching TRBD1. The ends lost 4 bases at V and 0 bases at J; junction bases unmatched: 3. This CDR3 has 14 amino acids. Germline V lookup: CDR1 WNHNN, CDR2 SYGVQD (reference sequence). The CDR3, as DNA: TGCGCCAGCAGTGTCTGGGACAGCTCCTACGAGCAGTACTTC. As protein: CASSVWDSSYEQYF.

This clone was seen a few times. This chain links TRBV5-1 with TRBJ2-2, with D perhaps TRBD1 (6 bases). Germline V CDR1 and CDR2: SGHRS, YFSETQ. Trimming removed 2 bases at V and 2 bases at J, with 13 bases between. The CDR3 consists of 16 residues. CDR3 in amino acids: CASSLVGTTNTGELFF. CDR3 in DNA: TGCGCCAGCAGCTTAGTTGGGACAACCAACACCGGGGAGCTGTTTTTT.

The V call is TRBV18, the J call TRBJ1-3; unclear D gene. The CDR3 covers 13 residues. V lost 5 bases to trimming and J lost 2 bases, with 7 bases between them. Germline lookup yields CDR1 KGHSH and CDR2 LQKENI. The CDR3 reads CASSTDTGNTIYF. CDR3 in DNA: TGTGCCAGCTCAACTGACACTGGAAACACCATATATTTT.

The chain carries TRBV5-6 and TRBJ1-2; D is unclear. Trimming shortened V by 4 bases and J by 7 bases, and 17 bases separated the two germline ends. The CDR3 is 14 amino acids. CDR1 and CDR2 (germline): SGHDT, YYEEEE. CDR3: CASSRRRQAGGYTF. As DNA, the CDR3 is TGTGCCAGCAGCCGACGTCGGCAGGCAGGTGGCTACACCTTC.

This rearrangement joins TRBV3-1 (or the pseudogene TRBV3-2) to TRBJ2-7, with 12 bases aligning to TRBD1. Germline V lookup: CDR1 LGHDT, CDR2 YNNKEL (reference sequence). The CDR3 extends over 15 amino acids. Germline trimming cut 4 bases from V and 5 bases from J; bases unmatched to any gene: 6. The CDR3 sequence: CASSPWGDRGHEQYF. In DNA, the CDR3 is TGTGCCAGCAGCCCGTGGGGGGACAGGGGGCACGAGCAGTACTTC.

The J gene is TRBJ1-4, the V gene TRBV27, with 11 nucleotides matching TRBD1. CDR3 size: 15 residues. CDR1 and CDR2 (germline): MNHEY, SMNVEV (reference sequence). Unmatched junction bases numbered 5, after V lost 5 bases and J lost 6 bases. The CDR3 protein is CASSRDRGSHEKLFF. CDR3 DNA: TGTGCCAGCAGTCGGGACAGGGGGTCTCATGAAAAACTGTTTTTT.